The 5 T cell receptor beta chains reported below all come from one sample, sequenced in a study of post-analysis software for immune sequencing data. Incorporated into the TCR beta cDNA libraries were unique molecular identifiers, which served to reduce PCR and sequencing biases. TCRdb re-derived calls from the PCR reads in MiXCR, one entry per CDR3 protein. The data hold around 710,000 distinct CDR3 sequences, with 46% observed a single time. Study-wide results and caveats: Compared with controls, patients had more of roughly 5 TRBV segments, including TRBV5-6, TRBV5-1 and TRBV20-1.

No antigen has been identified for these receptors. The specimen sequenced was blood. The receptors originated from a girl aged 5-17 years with multiple sclerosis.

This chain links TRBV25-1 with TRBJ1-2; no reliable D call. From germline, CDR1 is MGHDK and CDR2 SYGVNS. The CDR3 covers 12 residues. Trimming took off 5 bases at V and 3 bases at J, with 7 bases between the two ends. The CDR3 reads CASSTADYGYTF. DNA of the CDR3: TGTGCCAGCAGTACAGCTGACTATGGCTACACCTTC.

V usage is TRBV5-1 and J usage is TRBJ2-6; D unclear. V lost 2 bases and J 2 bases, leaving 5 bases between the germline ends. Germline V lookup: CDR1 SGHRS, CDR2 YFSETQ. This CDR3 has 14 amino acids. In DNA, the CDR3 is TGCGCCAGCAGCTTCAATCCTGGGGCCAACGTCCTGACTTTC. Translated: CASSFNPGANVLTF.

This rearrangement joins TRBV7-3 to TRBJ2-1; possible D gene TRBD1, 5 bases. This CDR3 region has 14 residues. Germline CDR1 is SGHTA and CDR2 is FQGTGA. V lost 5 bases and J lost 9, with 17 bases in between. Here the CDR3 DNA reads TGTGCCAGCAGCCCCCCCGACCAGGGTGGTGAGCAGTTCTTC. It specifies CASSPPDQGGEQFF. Combining the CDR3 with reference TRBV7-3 and TRBJ2-1 gives the whole variable domain GAGVSQTPSNKVTEKGKYVELRCDPISGHTALYWYRQSLGQGPEFLIYFQGTGAADDSGLPNDRFFAVRPEGSVSTLKIQRTERGDSAVYLCASSPPDQGGEQFFGPGTRLTVL.

The chain employs TRBV4-1 and TRBJ2-5, with 11 bases aligning to TRBD2. Germline CDR1 MGHRA, CDR2 YSYEKL. The CDR3 spans 17 residues. V dropped 1 base and J dropped 2; count of bases not matched to a gene: 6. The chain's CDR3 is CASSQGGLAGQQETQYF. In DNA form, the CDR3 reads TGCGCCAGCAGCCAAGGAGGACTAGCGGGCCAACAAGAGACCCAGTACTTC.

V usage is TRBV4-1 and J usage is TRBJ2-7, with D maybe TRBD2 (6 bases). V was cut by 0 bases and J by 2 bases, with 14 bases left in between. Germline CDR1 MGHRA, CDR2 YSYEKL. The CDR3 loop spans 16 amino acids. This CDR3 is CASSQDLRGLTYEQYF. The CDR3 DNA sequence: TGCGCCAGCAGCCAAGATCTGAGGGGACTTACCTACGAGCAGTACTTC.